The 5 T cell receptor beta chains listed next were all sequenced from one sample in a study of response to subunit inactivated influenza vaccine. TCRdb processed the RT-PCR reads anew with MiXCR; each CDR3 protein has one entry. The sample lists hundreds of thousands of distinct CDR3 sequences, 21% occurring once. The sequences come from PBMCs from blood, collected 21 months after vaccination. The receptors shown here come from a man aged 50 to 69 who received an inactivated influenza vaccine.

This clonotype was seen more than once but under ten times. The J gene is TRBJ2-4, the V gene TRBV3-1; D call uncertain. This CDR3 comprises 12 residues. V lost 0 bases and J 7 bases, leaving 4 bases between the germline ends. Germline-derived CDR1 and CDR2 are LGHDT and YNNKEL (reference sequence). The CDR3 here is CASSQESNIQYF. The CDR3 nucleotides are TGTGCCAGCAGCCAAGAATCGAACATTCAGTACTTC. Together with reference TRBV3-1 and TRBJ2-4, the CDR3 gives the full variable domain: DTAVSQTPKYLVTQMGNDKSIKCEQNLGHDTMYWYKQDSKKFLKIMFSYNNKELIINETVPNRFSPKSPDKAHLNLHINSLELGDSAVYFCASSQESNIQYFGAGTRLSVL.

This clonotype was seen only once. The chain links TRBV7-9 to TRBJ2-7; 7 bases map to TRBD2. Germline CDR1 reads SEHNR; CDR2 reads FQNEAQ (reference sequence). This CDR3 is built from 15 residues. V lost 7 bases to trimming and J lost 0 bases; unmatched junction nucleotides: 9. In DNA, the CDR3 is TGTGCCAGCACCCAACTGGGCGGGAGCTCCTACGAGCAGTACTTC. This translates into CASTQLGGSSYEQYF.

This chain joins TRBV4-2 and TRBJ2-3; 7 bases align to TRBD2. The V gene end was trimmed by 0 bases and the J gene end by 3 bases; junction bases not matched to a gene: 3. Germline V gene sequence: CDR1 LGHNA, CDR2 YNFKEQ. This CDR3 is built from 15 residues. CDR3: CASSQDRAGTDTQYF. In nucleotides, the CDR3 is TGTGCCAGCAGCCAAGATCGAGCGGGGACAGATACGCAGTATTTT.

The chain uses TRBV11-2 and TRBJ1-1, with D possibly matching TRBD1 (5 bases). Per germline, CDR1 SGHAT and CDR2 FQNNGV. The ends were cut back, 4 bases at V and 4 bases at J, with 19 bases in the middle. The CDR3 has 16 residues. The CDR3 sequence: CASSSPGRGTGTEAFF. The DNA for the CDR3 is TGTGCCAGCAGCTCTCCGGGACGGGGGACCGGCACTGAAGCTTTCTTT.

The V call is TRBV5-6, the J call TRBJ1-2; D might be TRBD1 (5 bases). Per germline, CDR1 SGHDT and CDR2 YYEEEE. Between the trimmed V and J ends, which lost 0 bases and 2 bases, there was a span of 14 bases. The CDR3 runs to 16 residues. CDR3 protein: CASSLVGGRGNYGYTF. CDR3 DNA sequence: TGTGCCAGCAGCTTGGTAGGAGGGCGGGGGAACTATGGCTACACCTTC.